Listed below are T cell receptor beta chains from one sample, sequenced in a study of CD8 T cells in ankylosing spondylitis. One entry per CDR3 protein, called by TCRdb with MiXCR from the 5' RACE reads. The sample records about 480,000 distinct CDR3 sequences, 15% to 20% being singletons. The sequencing sample was made of blood, either unsorted or a sorted T cell fraction (not recorded which). The source is a male donor with ankylosing spondylitis. Each CDR3 is given with its conserved first and last residue. The order of the fields is clone size, V gene, D gene, J gene, CDR3 DNA, CDR3 protein. A D gene is named only where the DNA matches it firmly. A clone size is listed for some rows: how often the clone was seen (once, few, many), or a class if it is expanded.

clone_size: .
v_call: TRBV14
d_call: TRBD2
j_call: TRBJ2-1
cdr3_nt: TGTGCCAGCAGCCCCGGGGGGGGGCAGTTCTTC
cdr3_aa: CASSPGGGQFF

clone_size: few
v_call: TRBV11-3
d_call: TRBD1
j_call: TRBJ2-2
cdr3_nt: TGTGCCAGCAGCTTCGGACAGGGGGACACCGGGGAGCTGTTTTTT
cdr3_aa: CASSFGQGDTGELFF

clone_size: .
v_call: TRBV4-1
d_call: .
j_call: TRBJ1-4
cdr3_nt: TGCGCCAGCAGCCAAGACCCTGCAACTAATGAAAAACTGTTTTTT
cdr3_aa: CASSQDPATNEKLFF

clone_size: .
v_call: TRBV29-1
d_call: .
j_call: TRBJ1-3
cdr3_nt: TGCAGCGTTGCCAGGGCCCGTGGAAACACCATATATTTT
cdr3_aa: CSVARARGNTIYF

clone_size: few
v_call: TRBV2
d_call: .
j_call: TRBJ1-1
cdr3_nt: TGTGCCAGCAGTAAGCGGTTGTCTGAAGCTTTCTTT
cdr3_aa: CASSKRLSEAFF

clone_size: few
v_call: TRBV11-2
d_call: .
j_call: TRBJ1-1
cdr3_nt: TGTGCCAGCAGCGAGTACACTGAAGCTTTCTTT
cdr3_aa: CASSEYTEAFF

clone_size: .
v_call: TRBV5-6
d_call: .
j_call: TRBJ1-1
cdr3_nt: TGTGCCAGCAGCTTATCGGGGGTGAATGAAGCTTGCTTT
cdr3_aa: CASSLSGVNEACF

clone_size: .
v_call: TRBV4-1
d_call: TRBD2
j_call: TRBJ2-2
cdr3_nt: TGCGCCAGCAGCCAAGATAAAAGGACTAGCGGGATCACCGGGGAGCTGTTTTTT
cdr3_aa: CASSQDKRTSGITGELFF

clone_size: many
v_call: TRBV15
d_call: .
j_call: TRBJ2-1
cdr3_nt: TGTGCCACCAGTAGAGGTACCCCCCCTTACAATGAGCAGTTCTTC
cdr3_aa: CATSRGTPPYNEQFF

clone_size: few
v_call: TRBV7-2
d_call: .
j_call: TRBJ2-1
cdr3_nt: TGTGCCAGCAGCTTAAAGGGCCAGGGAGATGAGCAGTTCTTC
cdr3_aa: CASSLKGQGDEQFF

clone_size: many
v_call: TRBV29-1
d_call: .
j_call: TRBJ2-4
cdr3_nt: TGCAGCGCAGGGCTAGCCAAAAACATTCAGTACTTC
cdr3_aa: CSAGLAKNIQYF

clone_size: many
v_call: TRBV20-1
d_call: .
j_call: TRBJ2-1
cdr3_nt: TGCAGTGCTAGTGTCTCACCTTCCTACAATGAGCAGTTCTTC
cdr3_aa: CSASVSPSYNEQFF

clone_size: .
v_call: TRBV2
d_call: TRBD1
j_call: TRBJ1-4
cdr3_nt: TGTGCCAGCAGTAGGAAGGACAGGGGGAATGAAAAACTGTTTTTT
cdr3_aa: CASSRKDRGNEKLFF

clone_size: many
v_call: TRBV12-3/TRBV12-4
d_call: .
j_call: TRBJ2-2
cdr3_nt: TGTGCCAGCAGTCACATGGCCCCCGGGGAGCTGTTTTTT
cdr3_aa: CASSHMAPGELFF

clone_size: many
v_call: TRBV12-3/TRBV12-4
d_call: .
j_call: TRBJ1-1
cdr3_nt: TGTGCCAGCAGTTTGGGAGGCTCTGAAGCTTTCTTT
cdr3_aa: CASSLGGSEAFF

clone_size: few
v_call: TRBV20-1
d_call: TRBD1
j_call: TRBJ2-7
cdr3_nt: TGCAGTGCACCAGGACAGGGCCTCTCCTACGAGCAGTACTTC
cdr3_aa: CSAPGQGLSYEQYF

clone_size: .
v_call: TRBV5-8
d_call: .
j_call: TRBJ1-5
cdr3_nt: TGTGCCAGCAGCCCCAATAACAATCAGCCCCAGCATTTT
cdr3_aa: CASSPNNNQPQHF

clone_size: few
v_call: TRBV29-1
d_call: .
j_call: TRBJ2-3
cdr3_nt: TGCAGCGGTACAGGGTTGGGTGGGGATACGCAGTATTTT
cdr3_aa: CSGTGLGGDTQYF

clone_size: many
v_call: TRBV5-1
d_call: .
j_call: TRBJ2-3
cdr3_nt: TGCGCCAGCAGCCTGGCCCAGAGCGGCATAGATACGCAGTATTTT
cdr3_aa: CASSLAQSGIDTQYF

clone_size: .
v_call: TRBV5-1
d_call: .
j_call: TRBJ1-6
cdr3_nt: TGCGCCAGCAGCTTCCAAGAGGACAGCCGAAACCGTTCACCCCTCCACTTT
cdr3_aa: CASSFQEDSRNRSPLHF

clone_size: .
v_call: TRBV6-2/TRBV6-3
d_call: .
j_call: TRBJ2-7
cdr3_nt: TGTGCCAGCAGACCCGACAGTTTTCACGAGCAGTACTTC
cdr3_aa: CASRPDSFHEQYF

clone_size: few
v_call: TRBV7-2
d_call: .
j_call: TRBJ2-3
cdr3_nt: TGTGCCAGCAGCAAACCAAGGGCTGCAGATACGCAGTATTTT
cdr3_aa: CASSKPRAADTQYF

clone_size: few
v_call: TRBV12-3/TRBV12-4
d_call: .
j_call: TRBJ1-2
cdr3_nt: TGTGCCAGCAGAAAAACAGGGAGCTATGGCTACACCTTC
cdr3_aa: CASRKTGSYGYTF

clone_size: .
v_call: TRBV7-2
d_call: TRBD1
j_call: TRBJ1-4
cdr3_nt: TGTGCCAGCAGCCGGGACAGCCCTGCGACTAATGAAAAACTGTTTTTT
cdr3_aa: CASSRDSPATNEKLFF

clone_size: .
v_call: TRBV28
d_call: TRBD1
j_call: TRBJ1-6
cdr3_nt: TGTGCCAGCACCCCTAGGGGGACAGCGAGGGTGTCACCCCTCCACTTT
cdr3_aa: CASTPRGTARVSPLHF

clone_size: few
v_call: TRBV20-1
d_call: .
j_call: TRBJ1-1
cdr3_nt: TGCAGTGCTAGAGATATTGAGGGAGAAGCTTTCTTT
cdr3_aa: CSARDIEGEAFF

clone_size: .
v_call: TRBV28
d_call: TRBD1
j_call: TRBJ2-5
cdr3_nt: TGTGCCAGCAGCACGACAGGGGTTAAGCAAGAGACCCAGTACTTC
cdr3_aa: CASSTTGVKQETQYF

clone_size: few
v_call: TRBV20-1
d_call: TRBD2
j_call: TRBJ2-3
cdr3_nt: TGCAGTGCCCCTGCTAGCGGGGGGGCCCCAGATACGCAGTATTTT
cdr3_aa: CSAPASGGAPDTQYF

clone_size: .
v_call: TRBV7-9
d_call: TRBD1
j_call: TRBJ2-7
cdr3_nt: TGTGCCAGCAGCTCGGACAGGGCTTGGGAGGAGCAGTACTTC
cdr3_aa: CASSSDRAWEEQYF

clone_size: few
v_call: TRBV9
d_call: .
j_call: TRBJ2-7
cdr3_nt: TGTGCCAGCAGCGTAGTTGAGACCAGTTACGAGCAGTACTTC
cdr3_aa: CASSVVETSYEQYF

clone_size: .
v_call: TRBV20-1
d_call: TRBD1
j_call: TRBJ1-5
cdr3_nt: TGCAGTGCTCCCGGGACAGATAATCAGCCCCAGCATTTT
cdr3_aa: CSAPGTDNQPQHF

clone_size: many
v_call: TRBV5-1
d_call: .
j_call: TRBJ2-2
cdr3_nt: TGCGCCAGCAGTCGGGATCTGGCCGGGGAGCTGTTTTTT
cdr3_aa: CASSRDLAGELFF

clone_size: .
v_call: TRBV7-9
d_call: TRBD2
j_call: TRBJ2-1
cdr3_nt: TGTGCCAGCAGCTTATGGCCAGCGGGGTACAATGAGCAGTTCTTC
cdr3_aa: CASSLWPAGYNEQFF

clone_size: .
v_call: TRBV20-1
d_call: TRBD2
j_call: TRBJ2-5
cdr3_nt: TGCAGTGCCGGACTAGTACAAGAGACCCAGTACTTC
cdr3_aa: CSAGLVQETQYF

clone_size: few
v_call: TRBV20-1
d_call: .
j_call: TRBJ2-2
cdr3_nt: TGCAGTGCTAGAGGCAGCCCCGCAGCCGGGGAGCTGTTTTTT
cdr3_aa: CSARGSPAAGELFF

clone_size: many
v_call: TRBV12-3/TRBV12-4
d_call: .
j_call: TRBJ1-5
cdr3_nt: TGTGCCAGCAGTTCCCAGGGGAGCAATCAGCCCCAGCATTTT
cdr3_aa: CASSSQGSNQPQHF

clone_size: .
v_call: TRBV7-9
d_call: TRBD1
j_call: TRBJ1-3
cdr3_nt: TGTGCCAGCAGCCTCGGACAGGCCGCTGGAAACACCATATATTTT
cdr3_aa: CASSLGQAAGNTIYF

clone_size: .
v_call: TRBV14
d_call: .
j_call: TRBJ1-1
cdr3_nt: TGTGCCAGCAGCCAAGTCAGCAGGATGGGTGAAGCTTTCTTT
cdr3_aa: CASSQVSRMGEAFF

clone_size: .
v_call: TRBV9
d_call: TRBD2
j_call: TRBJ2-1
cdr3_nt: TGTGCCAGCAGCACCCGCTTAGCGGGATCTAGGGCTGAGCAGTTCTTC
cdr3_aa: CASSTRLAGSRAEQFF

clone_size: .
v_call: TRBV19
d_call: .
j_call: TRBJ1-2
cdr3_nt: TGTGCCAGTACACCGGACGGTGGGCATTCGTATGGCTACACCTTC
cdr3_aa: CASTPDGGHSYGYTF

clone_size: .
v_call: TRBV3-1
d_call: TRBD2
j_call: TRBJ2-5
cdr3_nt: TGTGCCAGCAGCCCTCCCCTAGCGGGAGGGCCGGAGACCCAGTACTTC
cdr3_aa: CASSPPLAGGPETQYF